This record looks at one TCR beta chain sequence and its context. The J segment lost 6 bases and the V segment lost 4 bases, leaving 10 bases of the junction unmatched. Germline lookup yields CDR1 SGHRS and CDR2 YFSETQ. CDR3 length: 14 amino acids. The entry originates in a study of PD-1 blockade in classical Hodgkin lymphoma. Method: immunoSEQ multiplex PCR; TCRdb's copy keeps in-frame clones and lacks some. In the table there are 9,000 to 13,000 clones, approximately 80% of which are singletons. All patients relapsed after autologous stem cell transplantation, and brentuximab vedotin exposure varied.

The receptor was isolated from a human donor with classical Hodgkin lymphoma. The chain uses TRBV5-1 and TRBJ2-7; the match to TRBD1 covers 7 bases. The source material was peripheral blood mononuclear cells (PBMCs), sampled before the second cycle of nivolumab. The CDR3 DNA is TGCGCCAGCAGCACTCGGACAGGACCATTCGAGCAGTACTTC. This sequence encodes CASSTRTGPFEQYF.